Sequencing of this TCR beta chain was carried out in a study of Japanese encephalitis immunity and Zika vaccine responses (dated by TCRdb to the early 2020s). About the study as a whole: The included participants were given three 5.0 ug doses of alum-adjuvanted ZPIV at weeks 0, 4 and 28. Two to three months ahead of the first ZPIV dose, about 12 participants were given JEV vaccine (IXIARO) as a two-dose regimen with the doses 28 days apart. Before ZPIV, approximately 13 participants were given one dose of YFV vaccine (YF-VAX), while 10 or so participants were flavivirus-naive. About six representative participants from each pre-vaccination group were selected for TCR sequencing, using samples from week 0 (after pre-vaccination and before ZPIV) and week 52. TCR repertoires from three flavivirus-naive individuals were additionally analyzed at weeks 2, 6 and 52 after the start of ZPIV vaccination. The stimulations used peptide pools from ZIKV structural proteins divided into flavivirus-conserved and non-conserved sets, or JEV or YFV peptides that matched the pre-vaccination. The ZIKV peptides, 15-mers that overlapped by 11 residues, were chosen for containing NetMHCpan/NetMHCII-predicted epitopes with affinity below 50 nM. The study tested whether CD4 T cell responses to the Zika vaccine were shaped by prior Japanese encephalitis virus (JEV) or yellow fever virus (YFV) vaccination.

Library creation used 5' RACE. Before sequencing, the TCRbeta libraries were pooled in amounts proportional to the number of cells sorted for each library. RNAzol RT was used to extract total RNA from the sorted cells, and cDNA was then synthesized using an oligo(dT) primer together with a template-switching oligo. The TCRbeta V-CDR3-J region was amplified by PCR between a SMARTer oligo primer and a TCRbeta constant-region primer using Kapa HiFi. A second PCR attached Illumina adaptors and sample-specific index barcodes, followed by HighPrep bead cleanup and Bioanalyzer confirmation of a band of roughly 650 bp. Libraries were sequenced on an Illumina MiSeq with 2x151 bp paired-end reads. The paper's data handling went like this. An in-house Java program demultiplexed the reads, while MiXCR assigned TCRbeta annotations and counted clonotypes. Repertoire overlap was assessed with Morisita-Horn indices from the R package vegan, and UPGMA clustering and Circos plots of recurring clonotypes were generated. Shannon diversity and richness were normalized to the maximum possible value based on input cell numbers, so that values between 0 and 1 were obtained. CDR3beta sequences were aligned using MUSCLE, distances were calculated using SeqinR, and multidimensional scaling was plotted in R. TCRdb's own reprocessing of the public reads used fastp at Q25 and MiXCR and kept productive beta chains. CDR3 protein sequences are deduplicated, and each keeps its most common genes and DNA. For this entry, the V and J calls and clone size follow TCRdb and not the study's own pipeline. The sample table records around 400 distinct CDR3 sequences; 4.5% of these occur just once. 26% of the sample is in the top ten clones.

PBMCs were stained with CellTrace CFSE and grown for under seven days in RPMI containing approximately 8% human serum and peptide pools at 0.9 to 1 ug/mL each. On a BD FACSAria, proliferating CD4 T cells were sorted without fixation as live CD56-CD19-CD16-CD3+CD4+ CFSE-low cells. Enrolled adults were healthy and were found to be seronegative for ZIKV, JEV, YFV, DENV and WNV by microneutralization screening. Samples were obtained from a phase 1, double-blinded, randomized, placebo-controlled trial of an alum-adjuvanted Zika purified-inactivated virus (ZPIV) vaccine. Peripheral blood mononuclear cells were isolated by standard procedure and were kept frozen in liquid nitrogen until use. Study-wide findings and limitations: CD8 T cell responses of very low magnitude were detected against ZIKV peptide pools and were observed in only a few individuals. Repertoire similarity across time-points and stimulations was higher in JEV-pre-vaccinated donors than in YFV-pre-vaccinated donors, indicating more clonotypes shared between ZIKV and JEV stimulation. Only a subset of trial participants with three doses and adequate samples was analyzed, not the entire vaccinated cohort. Samples grouped by participant and showed no similarity between individuals, suggesting that no public TCRs were detected. In JEV-pre-vaccinated donors, the repertoire richness of CD4 T cells responding to conserved ZIKV epitopes dropped significantly after ZPIV. Because there were not enough samples, the peptide pools could not be deconvoluted, which meant the specific peptides behind the cross-reactive responses went unidentified.

Compared with the rest of its sample, this clonotype is medium-sized (0.01 to 0.1%). No much larger clonotype is one base removed from it; base qualities were not supplied. Including cysteine and phenylalanine, the CDR3 has 15 amino acids. The DNA shown is the 45-base CDR3, in frame from base 1. For CDR1 and CDR2, the germline V gene (reference sequence) lists DFQATT and SNEGSKA. The junction carries 12 bases between V and J, which are trimmed by 2 bases and 0 bases respectively. Here the chain combines TRBV20-1 and TRBJ2-3; a tentative D match to TRBD2 spans 6 bases. The sample here was antigen-activated CD4+ T cells from blood, cultured, taken during a Zika inactivated vaccine study. The source of this sequence is an adult woman who received an inactivated Zika virus vaccine. At the DNA level, the sequence is TGCAGTGCTAGATTTGGCGGGGTGAGCACAGATACGCAGTATTTT. This gives the protein CSARFGGVSTDTQYF.